What follows is one TCR beta chain and its context. Antigen unknown. Data came from immunoSEQ multiplex PCR; TCRdb stores just in-frame clones and leaves some out. This table has about 54,000 clones, roughly 80% appearing once. This sample is drawn from a study of vaccination effects on CD4 cells after COVID-19. Viral peptide pools were used in the ViraFEST assay to expand antigen-specific CD4+ T cells, and sequencing came afterward. Researchers isolated CD4+ T cells once around 11 days of culture had elapsed. Here the sequenced sample was CD4+ T cells from PBMCs cultured with HCoV-229E spike peptides, taken before COVID-19 vaccination. The origin of this receptor is a human donor who received a COVID-19 vaccine.

The CDR3 here is CASSLQGDGEKLFF. The CDR3 DNA reads as TGTGCCAGCAGCTTACAGGGCGATGGTGAAAAACTGTTTTTT. The chain employs TRBV25-1 and TRBJ1-4; tentative D call: TRBD1 (6 bases). The length of the CDR3 is 14 residues. V gave up 6 bases and J gave up 7 bases, with 15 bases separating them. Germline assignment: CDR1 MGHDK and CDR2 SYGVNS.